Listed below are T cell receptor beta chains from one sample, sequenced in a study of STAT5B mutations in CD4+ large granular lymphocyte leukemia. Measured with immunoSEQ multiplex PCR; TCRdb has only the in-frame clones, and not every one. The sample includes under 35,000 clones, about 89% of them seen just once. Sequencing was done on a sample of CD4+ T cells from blood buffy coats. The receptors come from a human donor in good health. The CDR3 runs from the conserved cysteine through the conserved F or W. D genes are given only for firm matches. A clone size is listed for some rows: how often the clone was seen (once, few, many), or a class if it is expanded.

size | length | J | V | D | DNA | CDR3
NA | 16 | TRBJ1-3 | TRBV11-2 | TRBD1 | TGTGCCAGCAGCTTGCAGGACAGGGGGACTGGAAACACCATATATTTT | CASSLQDRGTGNTIYF
NA | 15 | TRBJ2-3 | TRBV7-9 | NA | TGTGCCAGCAGCTCCCGACAGGTCAGCACAGATACGCAGTATTTT | CASSSRQVSTDTQYF
NA | 12 | TRBJ2-7 | TRBV30 | TRBD1 | TGTGCCTGGAGTGCTGGGACAGACGAGCAGTACTTC | CAWSAGTDEQYF
NA | 15 | TRBJ2-3 | TRBV7-2 | TRBD1 | TGTGCCAGCAGCTTAGCTCTACAGGGGACCGATACGCAGTATTTT | CASSLALQGTDTQYF
once | 16 | TRBJ2-1 | TRBV5-4 | TRBD2 | TGTGCCAGCAGCTTGAGCCCGGGAGGGTACGACAATGAGCAGTTCTTC | CASSLSPGGYDNEQFF
few | 14 | TRBJ2-2 | TRBV29-1 | NA | TGCAGCGTTGGAGGGAGGACCAACACCGGGGAGCTGTTTTTT | CSVGGRTNTGELFF
NA | 15 | TRBJ2-2 | TRBV5-1 | NA | TGCGCCAGCAGCTTGCCCCAAGGGAACACCGGGGAGCTGTTTTTT | CASSLPQGNTGELFF
NA | 15 | TRBJ2-1 | TRBV5-1 | NA | TGCGCCAGCAGCTTGTATCCGGGGTCCTACAATGAGCAGTTCTTC | CASSLYPGSYNEQFF
NA | 15 | TRBJ1-2 | TRBV5-4 | NA | TGTGCCAGCAGCTTGGATTCTGTTTCAGCCTATGGCTACACCTTC | CASSLDSVSAYGYTF
NA | 14 | TRBJ2-1 | TRBV19 | TRBD2 | TGTGCCAGTAGTAACAGCGGGAGTGTGTGGGAGCAGTTCTTC | CASSNSGSVWEQFF
few | 12 | TRBJ1-2 | TRBV7-9 | NA | TGTGCCAGCAGCTTACCCAACCTGGCCTACACCTTC | CASSLPNLAYTF
once | 16 | TRBJ2-3 | TRBV4-1 | NA | TGCGCCAGCAGCCAAGGTTTAGTGCCCCACACAGATACGCAGTATTTT | CASSQGLVPHTDTQYF
NA | 16 | TRBJ2-3 | TRBV28 | NA | TGTGCCAGCGGTGGCCCGGGAGTGGAGGTACCAGATACGCAGTATTTT | CASGGPGVEVPDTQYF
NA | 15 | TRBJ1-1 | TRBV6-1 | NA | TGTGCCAGCAGTGAATATTCTATGGTGGACACTGAAGCTTTCTTT | CASSEYSMVDTEAFF
few | 15 | TRBJ1-4 | TRBV7-9 | TRBD1 | TGTGCCAGCAGCTTAGACAGGGGCACTAATGAAAAACTGTTTTTT | CASSLDRGTNEKLFF
NA | 12 | TRBJ2-7 | TRBV25-1 | NA | TGTGCCAGCAGTGTGACAGGTTTCTCCCAGTACTTC | CASSVTGFSQYF
NA | 14 | TRBJ1-6 | TRBV6-6 | NA | TGTGCCAGCACCCACGGGAGTGATAATTCACCCCTCCACTTT | CASTHGSDNSPLHF
NA | 15 | TRBJ1-5 | TRBV6-1 | NA | TGTGCCAGCAGTGCGCGGAGGGACGGGGATCAGCCCCAGCATTTT | CASSARRDGDQPQHF
NA | 14 | TRBJ2-7 | TRBV6-6 | NA | TGTGCCAGCAGTTACTCGGGAGTCTCCTACGAGCAGTACTTC | CASSYSGVSYEQYF
few | 16 | TRBJ1-5 | TRBV10-3 | TRBD1 | TGTGCCATCAGTGAGTCCGACAGGGCGAGCAATCAGCCCCAGCATTTT | CAISESDRASNQPQHF
NA | 15 | TRBJ2-7 | TRBV7-2 | NA | TGTGCCAGCAGCTTAGAGGGCAGGGAGAGGAACGAGCAGTACTTC | CASSLEGRERNEQYF
NA | 15 | TRBJ1-2 | TRBV10-2 | NA | TGCGCCAGCAGTGGGAGAAAGGGAGGCCACTATGGCTACACCTTC | CASSGRKGGHYGYTF
NA | 17 | TRBJ2-2 | TRBV2 | TRBD1 | TGTGCCAGCAGAACAACTCCGGGACAGGATAACACCGGGGAGCTGTTTTTT | CASRTTPGQDNTGELFF
NA | 17 | TRBJ1-4 | TRBV7-2 | TRBD1 | TGTGCCAGCAGCTTAGTTGGGGCAGGGGGCGGCAATGAAAAACTGTTTTTT | CASSLVGAGGGNEKLFF
few | 16 | TRBJ2-3 | TRBV7-9 | TRBD2 | TGTGCCAGCAGCTCTGGACTAGCGGGAGCGACAGATACGCAGTATTTT | CASSSGLAGATDTQYF
NA | 14 | TRBJ1-1 | TRBV7-9 | NA | TGTGCCAGCAGCTGGGACCGTTCGAACACTGAAGCTTTCTTT | CASSWDRSNTEAFF
NA | 16 | TRBJ1-3 | TRBV18 | NA | TGTGCCAGCTCACCGGGACCGCCAAACTCTGGAAACACCATATATTTT | CASSPGPPNSGNTIYF
NA | 12 | TRBJ2-7 | TRBV11-2 | NA | TGTGCCAGCAGCTCGGTATCGGTTGAGCAGTACTTC | CASSSVSVEQYF
once | 14 | TRBJ2-1 | TRBV15 | NA | TGTGCCACCAGCAGAGATCGAGCCTACAATGAGCAGTTCTTC | CATSRDRAYNEQFF
NA | 13 | TRBJ1-4 | TRBV10-2 | NA | TGCGCCAGCGGAGGGATCGGGAATGAAAAACTGTTTTTT | CASGGIGNEKLFF
NA | 16 | TRBJ2-1 | TRBV5-4 | NA | TGTGCCAGCAGCTCTGGAGTGGGAGTCTCCTACAATGAGCAGTTCTTC | CASSSGVGVSYNEQFF
NA | 16 | TRBJ2-7 | TRBV28 | TRBD1 | TGTGCCAGCAGTCCATCCTCCGGGACAGGGACGTACGAGCAGTACTTC | CASSPSSGTGTYEQYF
once | 14 | TRBJ2-3 | TRBV7-3 | NA | TGTGCCAGCAGCTCCGACAGGTCGGGGGATACGCAGTATTTT | CASSSDRSGDTQYF
NA | 14 | TRBJ2-7 | TRBV5-6 | NA | TGTGCCAGCAGCTTGGCCCCGGGACCCTACGAGCAGTACTTC | CASSLAPGPYEQYF
NA | 15 | TRBJ2-3 | TRBV19 | TRBD2 | TGTGCCAGTAGTAAGGAGCGGGGGCTCACAGATACGCAGTATTTT | CASSKERGLTDTQYF
once | 14 | TRBJ2-1 | TRBV30 | NA | TGTGCCTGGAGTGAAGGCGGGACCTACAATGAGCAGTTCTTC | CAWSEGGTYNEQFF
NA | 16 | TRBJ1-1 | TRBV7-9 | TRBD1 | TGTGCCAGCAGCCAAAAGGGACAGGGGGCGAACACTGAAGCTTTCTTT | CASSQKGQGANTEAFF
NA | 15 | TRBJ1-1 | TRBV5-6 | TRBD1 | TGTGCCAGCAGCTTGGCCGACAGGGATCTGAGTGGAGCTTTCTTT | CASSLADRDLSGAFF
NA | 14 | TRBJ2-2 | TRBV7-2 | NA | TGTGCCAGCAGCCCGACAAGGAACACCGGGGAGCTGTTTTTT | CASSPTRNTGELFF
NA | 15 | TRBJ2-1 | TRBV5-4 | TRBD2 | TGTGCCAGCAGCTTGGCACTAGCGGGGGTCAATGAGCAGTTCTTC | CASSLALAGVNEQFF
NA | 15 | TRBJ2-1 | TRBV28 | TRBD1 | TGTGCCAGCAGCCTCACCGGGACAGGCTACAATGAGCAGTTCTTC | CASSLTGTGYNEQFF
NA | 14 | TRBJ2-3 | TRBV5-1 | TRBD2 | TGCGCCAGCAGCAGGACTAGCGGGGGATATACGCAGTATTTT | CASSRTSGGYTQYF
NA | 15 | TRBJ2-5 | TRBV11-2 | NA | TGTGCCAGCAGCCGGGGACTCGTGGCGGAAGAGACCCAGTACTTC | CASSRGLVAEETQYF
NA | 13 | TRBJ1-4 | TRBV28 | TRBD1 | TGTGCCAGCAGCCCGGACAGGGGAGAAAAACTGTTTTTT | CASSPDRGEKLFF
NA | 15 | TRBJ2-2 | TRBV7-7 | NA | TGTGCCAGCAGCTTGGCCCAGGGTGGACCCGGGGAGCTGTTTTTT | CASSLAQGGPGELFF
NA | 15 | TRBJ1-2 | TRBV7-2 | TRBD1 | TGTGCCAGCACCCCTCCAGGGGGTATGGACTATGGCTACACCTTC | CASTPPGGMDYGYTF
NA | 13 | TRBJ1-1 | TRBV14 | NA | TGTGCCAGCAGCCAAGGGGTTGGCACTGAAGCTTTCTTT | CASSQGVGTEAFF
NA | 16 | TRBJ1-1 | TRBV28 | NA | TGTGCCAGCAGTTTCCCCTTGGGGAGCCAGGGCACTGAAGCTTTCTTT | CASSFPLGSQGTEAFF
NA | 14 | TRBJ2-1 | TRBV29-1 | TRBD2 | TGCAGCGTATTAGCGGGAGCGGCCTACGATGAGCAGTTCTTC | CSVLAGAAYDEQFF
NA | 13 | TRBJ2-5 | TRBV7-3 | NA | TGTGCCAGCAGCTCTCACAAGGGAGAGACCCAGTACTTC | CASSSHKGETQYF
NA | 16 | TRBJ2-1 | TRBV18 | TRBD1 | TGTGCCAGCTCACCGGGACAGAGAACGCTGGACAATGAGCAGTTCTTC | CASSPGQRTLDNEQFF
NA | 13 | TRBJ2-7 | TRBV29-1 | NA | TGCAGCGTTGAAGCCCATCAGTCAAACGAGCAGTACTTC | CSVEAHQSNEQYF
NA | 18 | TRBJ2-3 | TRBV5-1 | NA | TGCGCCAGCAGCTTCCGGTTTGGAGGGTTGCTATCGAGAGATACGCAGTATTTT | CASSFRFGGLLSRDTQYF
NA | 16 | TRBJ2-7 | TRBV2 | TRBD1 | TGTGCCAGCACTTTGGCCCCCGGGACAGGGGGTCTCGAGCAGTACTTC | CASTLAPGTGGLEQYF
NA | 15 | TRBJ2-7 | TRBV10-3 | TRBD2 | TGTGCCATCAGTGAGTCAGGAGCGGGAGTTGACGAGCAGTACTTC | CAISESGAGVDEQYF
NA | 16 | TRBJ2-1 | TRBV6-1 | TRBD2 | TGTGCCAGCAGTGTTTTTGGGACTAGCGGATACAATGAGCAGTTCTTC | CASSVFGTSGYNEQFF
NA | 14 | TRBJ2-2 | TRBV19 | TRBD1 | TGTGCCAGTAAACGGACAGGGGGGGCCGGGGAGCTGTTTTTT | CASKRTGGAGELFF
NA | 16 | TRBJ2-7 | TRBV21-1 | NA | TGTGCCAGCAGCAAAGCGGGGACGGGGACCCTCTACGAGCAGTACTTC | CASSKAGTGTLYEQYF
once | 17 | TRBJ2-1 | TRBV7-2 | NA | TGTGCCAGCAGCTTAGAGGCGCCCCGGGTCGCCTACAATGAGCAGTTCTTC | CASSLEAPRVAYNEQFF
few | 14 | TRBJ2-7 | TRBV28 | NA | TGTGCCAGCTACACCACCGGGACGGCCTACGAGCAGTACTTC | CASYTTGTAYEQYF